The entry below describes one T cell receptor (beta chain). The ends lost 7 bases at V and 2 bases at J; junction bases unmatched: 5. Germline V lookup: CDR1 LGHNT, CDR2 FRNRAP. The CDR3 length is 15 residues. The data are from a study of blood T cell repertoires in COVID-19. Whole-study context: Sources were T cells, B-cell-depleted T cells, or PBMCs; the material itself was cDNA or gDNA.

Sequencing was performed with immunoSEQ multiplex PCR; in TCRdb, only in-frame clones are kept and a portion is missing. Among a few hundred thousand clones, roughly 86% were seen once, and the ten largest hold roughly 2%. Each participant's cohort was designated according to participant-reported clinical history. Sequenced sample: PBMCs or T cells enriched from blood (not recorded which). This clonotype was obtained from a man aged 40-55 years in a cohort exposed to, infected with or recovered from COVID-19 (not recorded which). V gene TRBV12-5 combines with J gene TRBJ1-4; 9 nucleotides align to TRBD1. The chain's CDR3 is CASVPGTGTNEKLFF. Written as DNA, the CDR3 is TGTGCTAGTGTTCCCGGGACAGGGACTAATGAAAAACTGTTTTTT.